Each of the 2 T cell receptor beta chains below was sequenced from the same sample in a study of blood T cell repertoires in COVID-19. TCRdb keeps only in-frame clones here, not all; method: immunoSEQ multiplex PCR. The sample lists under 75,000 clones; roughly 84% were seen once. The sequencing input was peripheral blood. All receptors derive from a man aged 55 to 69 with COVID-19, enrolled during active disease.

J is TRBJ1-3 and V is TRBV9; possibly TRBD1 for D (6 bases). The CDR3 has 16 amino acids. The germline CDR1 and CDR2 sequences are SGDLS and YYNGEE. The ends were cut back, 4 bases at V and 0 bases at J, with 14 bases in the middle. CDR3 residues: CASSLAGDISGNTIYF. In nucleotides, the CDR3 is TGTGCCAGCAGCTTGGCAGGGGATATCTCTGGAAACACCATATATTTT. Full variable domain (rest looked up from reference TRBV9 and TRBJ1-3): DSGVTQTPKHLITATGQRVTLRCSPRSGDLSVYWYQQSLDQGLQFLIQYYNGEERAKGNILERFSAQQFPDLHSELNLSSLELGDSALYFCASSLAGDISGNTIYFGEGSWLTVV.

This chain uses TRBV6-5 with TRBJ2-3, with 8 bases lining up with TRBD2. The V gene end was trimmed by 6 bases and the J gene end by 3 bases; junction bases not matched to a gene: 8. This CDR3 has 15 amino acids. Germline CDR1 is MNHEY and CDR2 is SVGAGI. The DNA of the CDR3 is TGTGCCAGCAGACCCCGGGGGGGCCCGACAGATACGCAGTATTTT. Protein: CASRPRGGPTDTQYF.